What follows are 14 T cell receptor beta chains derived from one specimen sequenced in a study of beta chain features in type 1 diabetes. Sequencing targeted expressed TCRB transcripts, as all isolated RNA had been reverse transcribed. The data were produced by immunoSEQ multiplex PCR, yet TCRdb's version contains in-frame clones alone and is incomplete. The sample includes hundreds of thousands of clones, under 15% seen only once; the top ten take about 0.02%. Which antigens these TCRs recognize remains unknown. Overall study results and limits: Among all four CD4+ subsets, Type 1 diabetes patients had TCRB CDR3s that were moderately but significantly shorter.

The sample was naive CD4+ T cells from blood. These receptors were taken from a man younger than 30 with type 1 diabetes.

The V and J genes are TRBV5-1 and TRBJ1-2; 9 nucleotides align to TRBD1. V lost 4 bases, J lost 4 bases, and 8 bases stayed unmatched. Germline CDR1 is SGHRS and CDR2 is YFSETQ. CDR3 length equals 15 residues. In nucleotides, the CDR3 is TGCGCCAGCAGCACTCCGGGACAGGGATCCTATGGCTACACCTTC. Its protein is CASSTPGQGSYGYTF.

The table lists this clone with a few counts. V usage is TRBV10-2 and J usage is TRBJ2-3; 8 bases map to TRBD2. Germline values: CDR1 WSHSY, CDR2 SAAADI. Trimming removed 9 bases from V and 4 bases from J; junction bases left unmatched: 6. This CDR3 contains 13 residues. The CDR3 coding sequence is TGCGCCAGTCACCTAGCGGGTGCAGATACGCAGTATTTT. Amino acid sequence: CASHLAGADTQYF.

This sequence joins TRBV30 and TRBJ1-2; 9 nucleotides match TRBD1. Germline V lookup: CDR1 GTSNPN, CDR2 SVGIG (reference sequence). The CDR3 covers 13 residues. Trimming took 4 bases from V and 7 from J; bases not matched to a gene: 7. CDR3 protein: CAWTPTGGSGYTF. The CDR3 DNA is TGTGCCTGGACCCCGACAGGGGGATCTGGCTACACCTTC.

This clone has more than one count but fewer than ten. This chain connects TRBV7-2 to TRBJ1-1, with D hard to call. Germline V gives CDR1 SGHTA, CDR2 FQGNSA. Between the trimmed V and J ends, which lost 2 bases and 11 bases, there was a span of 18 bases. The CDR3 runs to 14 residues. The CDR3 protein is CASSLTPGSGGAFF. For the CDR3, the DNA is TGTGCCAGCAGCTTAACCCCGGGGTCGGGCGGGGCTTTCTTT.

The V gene is TRBV5-1, the J gene TRBJ2-1, with TRBD1 matching over 10 bases. Trimming removed 4 bases from V and 5 bases from J; junction bases left unmatched: 6. The V gene's germline CDR1 is SGHRS and CDR2 YFSETQ. This CDR3 has 15 residues. This CDR3 is CASSARDRGHNEQFF. The CDR3 bases are TGCGCCAGCAGCGCCCGGGACAGGGGCCACAATGAGCAGTTCTTC.

This clone has a handful of counts. The chain is built from TRBV2 and TRBJ1-5; tentatively, D is TRBD1 (5 bases). Per the germline V gene, CDR1 is SNHLY and CDR2 is FYNNEI. V was cut by 5 bases and J by 0 bases, with 14 bases left in between. The CDR3 has 16 amino acids. This chain's CDR3 is CASSPRVGDSNQPQHF. The CDR3 DNA is TGTGCCAGCAGTCCCAGGGTAGGGGATAGCAATCAGCCCCAGCATTTT.

The chain uses TRBV30 and TRBJ2-7; TRBD1 might be the D (6 bases). Germline assignment: CDR1 GTSNPN and CDR2 SVGIG (reference sequence). The CDR3 extends over 16 amino acids. V gave up 1 base and J gave up 6 bases, with 22 bases separating them. The CDR3 nucleotides read TGTGCCTGGAGTGCCTCCTGGGCAGGGGAAGGTGCCGAGCAGTACTTC. Translating gives CAWSASWAGEGAEQYF.

This chain's CDR3 is CASSLASQGSNEQYF. DNA for the CDR3: TGCGCCAGCAGCTTGGCCAGTCAGGGTTCCAACGAGCAGTACTTC. V is TRBV5-1 and J is TRBJ2-7, with D tentatively TRBD1 (5 bases). In germline, CDR1 is SGHRS, CDR2 YFSETQ. Trimming took 0 bases from V and 5 from J, leaving 15 bases between them. The CDR3 extends over 15 amino acids.

In this sample, this clone turned up a few times. The genes are TRBV19 and TRBJ2-7, with 9 bases aligning to TRBD1. This CDR3 spans 15 amino acids. Germline CDR1 and CDR2: LNHDA and SQIVND (reference sequence). With V trimmed by 5 bases and J by 7 bases, 12 bases remained unmatched. The DNA of the CDR3 is TGTGCCAGTAGTGACGGGGGACAGGGCTTAGAAGAGCAGTACTTC. This encodes CASSDGGQGLEEQYF.

This chain connects TRBV4-1 to TRBJ2-5; 13 bases are a match to TRBD2. Germline V gene sequence: CDR1 MGHRA, CDR2 YSYEKL. The CDR3 is 18 residues long. Losses at the gene ends were 0 bases for V and 1 base for J; bases not matched to a gene: 5. CDR3 DNA sequence: TGCGCCAGCAGCCAAGATCCTGGACTAGCGGGGGTCCAAGAGACCCAGTACTTC. It translates to CASSQDPGLAGVQETQYF.

The rearrangement uses TRBV10-3 and TRBJ2-7, with 7 nucleotides matching TRBD2. The CDR3 is 15 residues long. Germline trimming cut 5 bases from V and 0 bases from J; bases unmatched to any gene: 7. Germline V gene sequence: CDR1 ENHRY, CDR2 SYGVKD. CDR3 bases: TGTGCCATCAGTATAACCCGGGACTACTCCTACGAGCAGTACTTC. The encoded protein is CAISITRDYSYEQYF.

CDR3 amino acids: CASSPRAALGTEAFF. CDR3 sequence (DNA): TGTGCCAGCAGCCCGCGGGCCGCTTTGGGCACTGAAGCTTTCTTT. The chain uses TRBV7-2 and TRBJ1-1; D is uncertain. Trimming removed 5 bases from V and 4 bases from J, with 17 bases in between. The CDR3 extends over 15 amino acids. The germline CDR1 and CDR2 sequences are SGHTA and FQGNSA.

This sequence joins TRBV2 and TRBJ1-5; 9 bases are a match to TRBD1. The CDR3 consists of 15 residues. Per the germline V gene, CDR1 is SNHLY and CDR2 is FYNNEI. V gave up 3 bases and J gave up 4 bases; unmatched junction bases: 4. The CDR3 DNA reads as TGTGCCAGCAGTGACGAGACAGGGGGGAATCAGCCCCAGCATTTT. Amino acids: CASSDETGGNQPQHF.

This clone was counted a few times. J is TRBJ2-6 and V is TRBV4-2, with 10 bases identical to TRBD1. The CDR3 runs to 19 residues. J was trimmed by 4 bases and V by 1 base; bases with no gene match: 10. Germline CDR1 is LGHNA and CDR2 is YNFKEQ. CDR3 sequence: CASSQVKGQGIAGANVLTF. Here the CDR3 DNA reads TGTGCCAGCAGCCAAGTGAAGGGACAGGGGATTGCGGGGGCCAACGTCCTGACTTTC.